This T cell receptor beta chain is drawn from a study of cytomegalovirus exposure and HLA in healthy donors. The study's findings and limits: The study designated roughly 160 TCR beta chains cytomegalovirus-associated. For cytomegalovirus status, the classifier reportedly gave diagnoses with high specificity and sensitivity. The tendency of first-cohort TCR clusters to co-occur in the approximately 110 validation repertoires was the finding of a later analysis. In vitro confirmation showed three CMV-associated chains to be CMV antigen specific.

Trimming removed 4 bases from V and 6 bases from J, with 4 bases in between. This CDR3 is 11 amino acids long. Germline V gene data show CDR1 as SNHLY and CDR2 as FYNNEI. Comments on this clone: Its antigen is not known.

Only in-frame clones appear in the TCRdb table, and some are missing; sequencing was by immunoSEQ multiplex PCR. The profile shows a few hundred thousand clones, around 90% of them singletons. The sequenced sample was PBMCs. This receptor was obtained from a woman in her late teens or twenties in good health and CMV-seronegative. V gene TRBV2 combines with J gene TRBJ2-1; D gene unclear. The CDR3 here is CASSAFNEQFF. The CDR3 DNA is TGTGCCAGCAGTGCCTTCAATGAGCAGTTCTTC. Filled out from reference TRBV2 and TRBJ2-1, the complete variable domain reads EPEVTQTPSHQVTQMGQEVILRCVPISNHLYFYWYRQILGQKVEFLVSFYNNEISEKSEIFDDQFSVERPDGSNFTLKIRSTKLEDSAMYFCASSAFNEQFFGPGTRLTVL.